These 28 T cell receptor beta chains were sequenced from one sample in a study of read filtering for tumor transcriptome and immune sequencing (dated by TCRdb to between 2020 and 2021). TCRdb shows the sequencer as Illumina HiSeq 4000. The Immunoverse kit was used to build TCR libraries from 400 ng RNA, with molecular barcoded adaptors covering alpha/delta and beta/gamma chains. Using fastp trimming at Q25 and MiXCR clonotype assembly, TCRdb reanalyzed the public sequencing data and kept in-frame beta chains. Records with the same CDR3 protein are collapsed into one entry carrying the most frequent genes and DNA. The sample records tens of thousands of distinct CDR3 sequences, 15% to 20% of which are singletons. The leading ten clones occupy over 15% of the sample. Sequenced material: a population of CD138-negative cells sorted from bone marrow. This specimen's cell subset or site label, per the study, means: bone marrow mononuclear cells depleted of CD138+ plasma/myeloma cells by negative magnetic selection. These receptors were obtained from a donor aged 40 or older with multiple myeloma.

Worth noting for this clonotype: This CDR3 is missing its conserved last phenylalanine or tryptophan, likely due to a read error. This chain's CDR3 is CAGSLEGRGSYNEQFL. CDR3 DNA: TGCGCCGGCAGCTTGGAAGGCAGGGGCTCCTACAATGAGCAGTTCCTC. The chain employs TRBV5-1 and TRBJ2-1; possible D gene TRBD1, 6 bases. CDR3 length: 16 residues. Germline-derived CDR1 and CDR2 are SGHRS and YFSETQ.

This chain joins TRBV11-2 and TRBJ2-3; D possibly matches TRBD1 or TRBD2 (6 bases each). The CDR3 has 16 residues. V gave up 4 bases and J gave up 3 bases, with 17 bases separating them. CDR1 is SGHAT, CDR2 FQNNGV, per germline. As DNA, the CDR3 is TGTGCCAGCAGCTCTCGGCAGGGGCGGGGAACAGATACGCAGTATTTT. Translation gives CASSSRQGRGTDTQYF. The full variable domain, its missing parts supplied by reference TRBV11-2 and TRBJ2-3, is EAGVAQSPRYKIIEKRQSVAFWCNPISGHATLYWYQQILGQGPKLLIQFQNNGVVDDSQLPKDRFSAERLKGVDSTLKIQPAKLEDSAVYLCASSSRQGRGTDTQYFGPGTRLTVL.

This clonotype was counted many times. V usage is TRBV19 and J usage is TRBJ2-1, with a weak D call TRBD1 (5 bases). V dropped 4 bases and J dropped 9 bases, with 16 bases sitting between them. The CDR3 extends over 14 amino acids. In germline, CDR1 is LNHDA, CDR2 SQIVND (reference sequence). The CDR3 DNA is TGTGCCAGTAGTAGGGGCCAGCTTCCTCGTGAGCAGTTCTTC. Translated, it gives CASSRGQLPREQFF.

In its sample, this clonotype was seen many times. The junction does not match germline at one end; this may be a read error. As DNA, the CDR3 is TGTGCCAGCAGTTACTTGCGGACTACCTACGAGCAGTACTTT. Its protein is CASSYLRTTYEQYF. V is TRBV6-5 and J is TRBJ2-7; D possibly corresponds to TRBD2 (6 bases). The CDR3 is made up of 14 amino acids. CDR1 and CDR2 from the germline V gene are MNHEY and SVGAGI.

A remark on this clonotype: Given a far larger clone just one base away, this is likely a sequencing read error. The chain uses TRBV12-3 or TRBV12-4 and TRBJ2-1, with 9 bases fitting TRBD2. The CDR3 is made up of 16 amino acids. The CDR3 here is CAGSKLAGFSYNEQFF. The DNA of the CDR3 is TGTGCCGGCAGTAAGCTAGCGGGATTCTCCTACAATGAGCAGTTCTTC.

This clonotype was recorded a few times. This sequence may be a read error, since a much larger clone differs from it by one base. The chain employs TRBV11-2 and TRBJ1-4; D possibly corresponds to TRBD1 (6 bases). This CDR3 contains 14 residues. Trimming cost V 5 bases and J 6 bases, with 13 bases left between them. Per the germline V gene, CDR1 is SGHAT and CDR2 is FQNNGV. CDR3 sequence reads: CASSRGDIDEKLFF. CDR3 DNA sequence: TGTGCCAGCAGCCGGGGGGACATTGATGAAAAACTGTTTTTT.

In this sample, this clonotype turned up many times. The rearrangement joins TRBV4-2 to TRBJ2-7; 10 nucleotides line up with TRBD2. This CDR3 region has 19 residues. Germline CDR1 LGHNA, CDR2 YNFKEQ. V shed 0 bases and J 2 bases; nucleotides not matched to a gene: 13. The DNA of the CDR3 is TGTGCCAGCAGCCAAGAAACGGGCTTTGGGACTAGCGCGACCTACGAGCAGTACTTC. This gives the protein CASSQETGFGTSATYEQYF.

This clonotype showed up many times. The V and J genes are TRBV6-6 and TRBJ1-5; D may be TRBD1 (6 bases). CDR3 size: 17 residues. Trimming took 3 bases from V and 0 from J, leaving 15 bases between them. The germline V gene encodes CDR1 MNHNY and CDR2 SVGAGI (reference sequence). The CDR3 spells CASSYGYRGSSNQPQHF. The CDR3 DNA sequence: TGTGCCAGCAGTTATGGGTATAGGGGGAGTAGCAATCAGCCCCAGCATTTT.

About this clonotype itself: A much larger clone lies a single base off, so this may be a read error. This chain connects TRBV5-1 to TRBJ2-2; the D gene could be TRBD1 or TRBD2 (6 bases each). In germline, CDR1 is SGHRS, CDR2 YFSETQ. The CDR3 covers 19 residues. Here the CDR3 DNA reads TGCGCCAGCAGCCCCCGGGGTAGCGGCAAACAGAGGGGGACCGGGGAGCTGCTTTTT. Translated: CASSPRGSGKQRGTGELLF.

The table lists this clonotype with many counts. The J gene is TRBJ2-3, the V gene TRBV6-6; tentative D call: TRBD2 (6 bases). Deletions cut 2 bases from V and 2 bases from J, with 20 bases between. The CDR3 has 18 amino acids. Germline V gene data show CDR1 as MNHNY and CDR2 as SVGAGI (reference sequence). DNA for the CDR3: TGTGCCAGCAGTTACGCCCTCATCGCGGGGATCTTCACAGATACGCAGTATTTT. Amino acid sequence: CASSYALIAGIFTDTQYF.

This clonotype was recorded many times. The rearrangement uses TRBV12-3 or TRBV12-4 and TRBJ1-5; 8 nucleotides align to TRBD1. Trimming at V came to 2 bases and at J to 3 bases, leaving 3 bases not matched to a gene. The CDR3 length is 15 residues. The DNA of the CDR3 is TGTGCCAGCAGTTTAAGGGGACAGGTCAATCAGCCCCAGCATTTT. Amino acid sequence: CASSLRGQVNQPQHF.

V is TRBV29-1 and J is TRBJ1-1; D unclear. CDR3 length: 12 residues. Trimming pared 5 bases from V and 1 base from J, leaving 8 bases between. Germline V CDR1 and CDR2: SQVTM, ANQGSEA. Here the CDR3 reads CSVQRRNTEAFF. The CDR3 DNA sequence: TGCAGCGTTCAAAGGCGGAACACTGAAGCTTTCTTT.

With respect to this clonotype: A much larger clone differs by one base, so this may be a read error. The chain combines TRBV20-1 with TRBJ2-1; 8 bases fit TRBD2. Germline V lookup: CDR1 DFQATT, CDR2 SNEGSKA (reference sequence). With V trimmed by 1 base and J by 4 bases, 6 bases remained unmatched. This CDR3 region has 15 residues. CDR3 in amino acids: CSARGSGGTYNEQFF. DNA of the CDR3: TGCAGTGCTAGAGGGAGCGGGGGTACTTACAATGAGCAGTTCTTC.

There are many counts of this clonotype. This chain uses TRBV20-1 with TRBJ2-7; 7 bases are a match to TRBD1. This CDR3 region has 14 residues. Germline loops: CDR1 DFQATT, CDR2 SNEGSKA (reference sequence). With V trimmed by 2 bases and J by 6 bases, 10 bases remained unmatched. The CDR3 bases are TGCAGTGCTAGAAGGGGACAGACGGTAGGCGAGCAGTACTTC. Protein: CSARRGQTVGEQYF.

V usage is TRBV19 and J usage is TRBJ1-5, with D perhaps TRBD1 (6 bases). V was pared by 7 bases and J by 7 bases, with 20 bases between. Germline assignment: CDR1 LNHDA and CDR2 SQIVND (reference sequence). CDR3 size: 15 residues. The DNA of the CDR3 is TGTGCCAGTACCCCCGGGCGGGGTCAGGGGCAGCCCCAGCATTTT. Its protein is CASTPGRGQGQPQHF.

On this clonotype: This sequence may be a read error, since a much larger clone differs from it by one base. The CDR3 carries no conserved terminal phenylalanine or tryptophan, so it likely arises from a read error. It is unclear where the CDR3 begins or ends on the DNA, so no DNA is shown, and the CDR3 is as TCRdb lists it. The rearrangement links TRBV12-3 or TRBV12-4 to TRBJ2-1. The length of the CDR3 is 14 amino acids, counting both ends. This chain's CDR3 is CASRPELGYNEEFL.

A few counts support this clonotype. This chain connects TRBV20-1 to TRBJ2-5, with D tentatively TRBD2 (7 bases). The length of the CDR3 is 12 residues. Germline V gene sequence: CDR1 DFQATT, CDR2 SNEGSKA (reference sequence). V lost 8 bases and J 6 bases, leaving 16 bases between the germline ends. CDR3 amino acids: CSLNGGAKTQYF. Written as DNA, the CDR3 is TGCAGTCTAAATGGGGGGGCTAAGACCCAGTACTTC.

This clonotype has a count of ten or more. The chain joins TRBV5-1 to TRBJ1-1; tentatively, D is TRBD1 (5 bases). The CDR3 extends over 13 amino acids. Per germline, CDR1 SGHRS and CDR2 YFSETQ. Trimming took 4 bases from V and 0 from J, leaving 7 bases between them. The CDR3 loop is CASSMTVNTEAFF. The CDR3 DNA is TGCGCCAGCAGCATGACAGTGAACACTGAAGCTTTCTTT.

Notes on this clonotype: Lacking the conserved final phenylalanine or tryptophan, this CDR3 likely reflects a read error. J is TRBJ2-1 and V is TRBV19; the match to TRBD1 covers 7 bases. Germline V gene sequence: CDR1 LNHDA, CDR2 SQIVND (reference sequence). Trimming took 7 bases from V and 6 from J; bases not matched to a gene: 9. This CDR3 spans 14 amino acids. CDR3 protein: CASTLDRASNEQFL. The CDR3 DNA follows: TGTGCCAGTACCCTCGACAGGGCCTCCAATGAGCAGTTCCTC.

A note on this clonotype: One end of the junction does not line up with germline, which may come from a read error. The chain has TRBV18 and TRBJ1-1; D is ambiguous. This CDR3 spans 12 amino acids. CDR1 is KGHSH, CDR2 LQKENI, per germline. The CDR3 region is CASSPTWTEVFF. The CDR3 DNA reads as TGTGCCAGCTCACCAACTTGGACTGAAGTTTTCTTT.

As regards this clonotype: A junction boundary mismatches the germline segment, possibly from a read error. The CDR3 DNA reads as TGTGCCAGCACCCCCCAGGGGACCGGGGGGCTGTTTTTT. It codes for CASTPQGTGGLFF. The gene calls are TRBV19 and TRBJ2-2; D may match TRBD1 or TRBD2 (6 bases each). The CDR3 runs 13 residues. From germline, CDR1 is LNHDA and CDR2 SQIVND (reference sequence).

Many counts were recorded for this clonotype. The chain joins TRBV12-3 or TRBV12-4 to TRBJ2-1; 11 bases align to TRBD2. Trimming took 10 bases from V and 2 from J; bases not matched to a gene: 7. The CDR3 runs to 15 residues. CDR3 sequence reads: CATHLGLAAYNEQFF. The CDR3 nucleotides are TGTGCCACCCACTTGGGACTAGCGGCCTACAATGAGCAGTTCTTC.

This clonotype was detected ten times or more. This chain links TRBV6-1 with TRBJ2-1, with 12 bases fitting TRBD2. The CDR3 spans 18 residues. The trim removed 8 bases at V and 0 bases at J, leaving 11 bases unmatched. The germline V gene encodes CDR1 MNHNS and CDR2 SASEGT. The CDR3 nucleotides read TGTGCCAGCCAATCTAGCGGGAGGGCCGGGAGCTCCTACAATGAGCAGTTCTTC. Its protein is CASQSSGRAGSSYNEQFF.

This clonotype was seen a handful of times. The chain carries TRBV21-1 and TRBJ2-7; the tabulated D call, TRBD1, remains unverified against the DNA. TRBV21-1 is marked as a pseudogene. CDR3 length: 14 amino acids. The CDR3 loop is CAAAPGTGPREQYF. CDR3 DNA sequence: TGTGCAGCAGCACCCGGGACAGGGCCCCGCGAGCAGTACTTC.

This clonotype was recorded many times. The J gene is TRBJ1-1, the V gene TRBV11-1; D ambiguous. There are 13 residues in the CDR3. Per the germline V gene, CDR1 is SGHAT and CDR2 is FQDESV (reference sequence). The V end was cut by 1 base, the J end by 0 bases, with 3 bases between. CDR3 in DNA: TGTGCCAGCAGCTTAGGTCTGAACACTGAAGCTTTCTTT. This codes for CASSLGLNTEAFF.

This chain links TRBV7-6 with TRBJ2-3; 9 bases line up with TRBD2. Looked up from germline, CDR1 is SGHVS and CDR2 is FNYEAQ. Unmatched junction bases numbered 7, after V lost 4 bases and J lost 5 bases. The length of the CDR3 is 15 residues. The CDR3 bases are TGTGCCAGCAGCTCTGGGACTAGCCGGCTAGATACGCAGTATTTT. This translates into CASSSGTSRLDTQYF. Full variable domain (missing parts from reference TRBV7-6 and TRBJ2-3): GAGVSQSPRYKVTKRGQDVALRCDPISGHVSLYWYRQALGQGPEFLTYFNYEAQQDKSGLPNDRFSAERPEGSISTLTIQRTEQRDSAMYRCASSSGTSRLDTQYFGPGTRLTVL.

This clonotype was seen at least ten times. J is TRBJ2-3 and V is TRBV29-1; the D gene is possibly TRBD2 (6 bases). Trimming removed 4 bases from V and 2 bases from J, with 13 bases in between. The CDR3 is made up of 14 amino acids. Germline V gene data show CDR1 as SQVTM and CDR2 as ANQGSEA. The CDR3 protein is CSVVVRGITDTQYF. DNA of the CDR3: TGCAGCGTTGTGGTTCGCGGGATCACAGATACGCAGTATTTT.

With respect to this clonotype: Given a much more abundant clone one base away, this may be a read error. This chain uses TRBV7-2 with TRBJ2-3; D tentatively reads TRBD1 or TRBD2 (6 bases each). The CDR3 length is 14 residues. Trimming took off 8 bases at V and 4 bases at J, with 16 bases between the two ends. Looked up from germline, CDR1 is SGHTA and CDR2 is FQGNSA. CDR3 region: CASGSRRGPDTQYF. The CDR3 DNA is TGTGCCAGCGGCTCGCGACGGGGGCCAGATACGCAGTATTTT.